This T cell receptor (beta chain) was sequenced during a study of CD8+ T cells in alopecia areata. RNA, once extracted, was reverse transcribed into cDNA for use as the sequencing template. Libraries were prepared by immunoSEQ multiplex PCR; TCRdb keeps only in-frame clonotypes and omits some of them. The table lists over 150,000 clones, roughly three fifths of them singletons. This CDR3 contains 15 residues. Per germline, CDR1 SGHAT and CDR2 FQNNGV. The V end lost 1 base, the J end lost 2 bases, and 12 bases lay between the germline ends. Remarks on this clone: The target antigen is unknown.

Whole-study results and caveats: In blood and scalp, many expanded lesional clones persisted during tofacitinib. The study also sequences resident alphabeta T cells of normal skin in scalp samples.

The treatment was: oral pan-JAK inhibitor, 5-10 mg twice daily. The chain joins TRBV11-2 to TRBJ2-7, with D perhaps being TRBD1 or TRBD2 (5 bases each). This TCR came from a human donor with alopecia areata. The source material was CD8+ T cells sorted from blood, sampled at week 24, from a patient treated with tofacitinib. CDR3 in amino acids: CASSLVEGTPYEQYF. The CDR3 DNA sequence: TGTGCCAGCAGCTTAGTAGAGGGGACCCCCTACGAGCAGTACTTC.